Given below is one T cell receptor beta chain in context. TCRdb's table, derived via immunoSEQ multiplex PCR, lists solely in-frame clones and lacks some. The sample has 400,000 to 550,000 clones; around 80% are singletons. This sample is drawn from a study of shared clonotypes between healthy human individuals. Trimming cost V 3 bases and J 9 bases; bases outside gene matches: 6. Germline CDR1 reads GTSNPN; CDR2 reads SVGIG (reference sequence). CDR3 length: 13 amino acids. The sequenced material came from PBMCs. The chain combines TRBV30 with TRBJ2-1; 9 positions match TRBD1. The receptor was derived from a woman between 40 and 50 years old in good health. Some clones in this sample may be carry-over from other donors' samples. CDR3 sequence: CAWSRDRVGEQFF. The DNA of the CDR3 is TGTGCCTGGAGCCGGGACAGGGTGGGTGAGCAGTTCTTC.